This T cell receptor (beta chain) was observed in a study of CD8 T cells in Susac syndrome. Healthy donors acted as controls, with matching for age and sex. CDR1 is MDHEN and CDR2 is SYDVKM in the germline V gene. There are 16 residues in the CDR3. The ends lost 2 bases at V and 4 bases at J; junction bases unmatched: 10. Random hexamers served to reverse transcribe roughly 0.45 to 1 ug RNA. The amplification used immunoSEQ multiplex PCR on TCR beta CDR3; it spanned 54 Vbeta and 13 Jbeta. TCRdb recomputed calls from the immunoSEQ multiplex PCR reads with MiXCR, one row per CDR3 protein. This sample has about 160,000 distinct CDR3 sequences, with roughly nine tenths found just once.

Sequencing was carried out using CD4+ T cells from PBMCs. The rearrangement joins TRBV28 to TRBJ1-2; 7 bases fit TRBD1. The TCR was taken from a human donor in good health. In DNA, the CDR3 is TGTGCCAGCAGTTTAGGGGACAGACAACTCAGCTATGGCTACACCTTC. Protein sequence: CASSLGDRQLSYGYTF.